Below, one T cell receptor (beta chain) is given with its context. No antigen is known for it. The source of the sample is a study of T-cell memory formation after mild COVID-19. Study context: TCR clusters largely stayed donor specific. Study conclusions and caveats: There were some responding clones in pre-infection memory, which suggested that cross-reactive memory had joined. Day 15 to 85 contractors were CD4/CD8 balanced; later expanders leaned CD4+. Specificity for SARS-CoV-2 was not confirmed among the second-wave clones peaking on day 37.

TCRdb re-called the 5' RACE reads through MiXCR, storing one row per CDR3 protein. Of fewer than 600,000 distinct CDR3 sequences in the sample, about a fifth were seen once. Trimming took off 1 base at V and 7 bases at J, with 16 bases between the two ends. The CDR3 spans 15 residues. The germline gives CDR1 GTSNPN, CDR2 SVGIG (reference sequence). The origin of this receptor is an adult woman who had mild COVID-19 (a few samples of this study predate the infection). Cell type and time point are not known. The chain has TRBV30 and TRBJ1-4, with a tentative D call TRBD1 (5 bases). Sequenced: PBMCs or a T cell subset sorted from them (not recorded which). CDR3 sequence: CAWSAINRSGEKLFF. The CDR3 DNA reads as TGTGCCTGGAGTGCGATCAACAGGTCCGGTGAAAAACTGTTTTTT.